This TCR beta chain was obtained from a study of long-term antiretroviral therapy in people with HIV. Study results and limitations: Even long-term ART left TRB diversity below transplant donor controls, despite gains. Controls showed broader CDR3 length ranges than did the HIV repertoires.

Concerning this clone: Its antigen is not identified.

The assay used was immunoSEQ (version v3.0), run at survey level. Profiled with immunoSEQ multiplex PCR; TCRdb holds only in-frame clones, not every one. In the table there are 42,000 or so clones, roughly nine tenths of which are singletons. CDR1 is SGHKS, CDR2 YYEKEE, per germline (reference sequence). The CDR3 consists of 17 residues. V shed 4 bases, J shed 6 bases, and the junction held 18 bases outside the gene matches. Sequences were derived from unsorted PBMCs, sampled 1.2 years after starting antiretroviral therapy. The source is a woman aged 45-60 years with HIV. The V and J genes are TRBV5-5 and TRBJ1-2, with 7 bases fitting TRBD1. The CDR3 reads CASSPSTTGLFLNGYTF. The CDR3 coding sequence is TGTGCCAGCAGCCCCTCGACGACAGGGCTTTTTTTAAATGGCTACACCTTC.